The clone carrying this T cell receptor beta chain is medium-sized (0.01 to 0.1%) in the sample. What it binds is not known. These data come from a study of T-cell memory formation after mild COVID-19. Study-level findings and limits: The appearance of some responding clones in pre-infection memory suggested that cross-reactive memory joined. Researchers report contracting CD4+ clones mostly in CM and EM, with CD8+ clones in EMRA. While clones contracting from day 15 to 85 were balanced between CD4 and CD8, later expanders leaned CD4+.

CDR1 ENHRY and CDR2 SYGVKD come from the germline V gene. There are 14 residues in the CDR3. Trimming at V came to 9 bases and at J to 5 bases, leaving 6 bases not matched to a gene. TCRdb processed the 5' RACE reads anew with MiXCR; each CDR3 protein has one entry. This sample carries around 4,000 distinct CDR3 sequences, about 17% of them seen once, and the ten largest clones take about 2%. This clonotype was obtained from an adult who had mild COVID-19 (a few samples of this study predate the infection). Cell type and time point are not known. J is TRBJ2-5 and V is TRBV10-3; 13 bases are shared with TRBD2. Sequences were obtained from PBMCs or a T cell subset sorted from them (not recorded which). The DNA of the CDR3 is TGTGCCATAGCGACTAGCGGGGGGCCGGAGACCCAGTACTTC. Residues: CAIATSGGPETQYF.